One sample yielded the 25 T cell receptor beta chains listed below, sequenced in a study of OX40 agonist ivuxolimab in advanced cancers. The data were produced by immunoSEQ multiplex PCR, yet TCRdb's version contains in-frame clones alone and is incomplete. The sample holds 80,000 or so clones, approximately 85% seen once. The sample was CD4+ or CD8+ T cells sorted from blood, taken in a trial of the OX40 agonist ivuxolimab. The receptor source for this set is an adult with an advanced solid tumor such as melanoma, head and neck, liver or kidney cancer.

This rearrangement joins TRBV5-8 to TRBJ1-5; D is undetermined. Trimming cost V 5 bases and J 0 bases, with 6 bases left between them. There are 13 residues in the CDR3. CDR1 and CDR2 from the germline V gene are SGHTS and YDEGEE. Here the CDR3 reads CASSLYSNQPQHF. The CDR3 DNA is TGTGCCAGCAGTCTCTATAGCAATCAGCCCCAGCATTTT.

The chain joins TRBV19 to TRBJ1-1, with D perhaps TRBD1 (6 bases). This CDR3 contains 15 residues. Trimming left V 9 bases short and J 5 bases short, with 22 bases between. CDR1 is LNHDA and CDR2 is SQIVND in the germline V gene (reference sequence). For the CDR3, the DNA is TGTGCCAGCCTTAACTACAGGGCGAGAATGACTGAAGCTTTCTTT. Translating it yields CASLNYRARMTEAFF. Full variable domain (missing parts from reference TRBV19 and TRBJ1-1): DGGITQSPKYLFRKEGQNVTLSCEQNLNHDAMYWYRQDPGQGLRLIYYSQIVNDFQKGDIAEGYSVSREKKESFPLTVTSAQKNPTAFYLCASLNYRARMTEAFFGQGTRLTVV.

The V gene is TRBV30, the J gene TRBJ2-1; D gene unclear. Germline CDR1 is GTSNPN and CDR2 is SVGIG (reference sequence). CDR3 length: 12 amino acids. The V end lost 2 bases, the J end lost 9 bases, and 11 bases lay between the germline ends. CDR3 sequence reads: CAWSHGSGEQFF. In DNA form, the CDR3 reads TGTGCCTGGAGTCACGGCAGTGGTGAGCAGTTCTTC.

The chain couples TRBV7-7 to TRBJ2-2; D not resolved. Trimming left V 5 bases short and J 6 bases short, with 13 bases between. The CDR3 covers 14 residues. Germline assignment: CDR1 SSHAT and CDR2 FNYEAQ (reference sequence). For the CDR3, the DNA is TGTGCCAGCAGCCATCGGTCGGGCTCCGGGGAGCTGTTTTTT. Translated, it gives CASSHRSGSGELFF.

This chain joins TRBV7-3 and TRBJ1-1; tentatively, D is TRBD1 (6 bases). V shed 2 bases and J shed 0 bases, with 10 bases lying between them. Germline V gene data show CDR1 as SGHTA and CDR2 as FQGTGA. The CDR3 is made up of 15 amino acids. In nucleotides, the CDR3 is TGTGCCAGCAGCTTATCCGGGACAATGAACACTGAAGCTTTCTTT. Its protein is CASSLSGTMNTEAFF.

V and J are TRBV7-6 and TRBJ2-3; D ambiguous. The CDR3 totals 13 residues. Germline values: CDR1 SGHVS, CDR2 FNYEAQ. The germline V and J ends were trimmed by 1 base and 11 bases, with 13 bases remaining between them. CDR3 amino acids: CASSLGRHPGQYF. In DNA form, the CDR3 reads TGTGCCAGCAGCTTAGGGCGGCACCCGGGGCAGTATTTT.

The chain combines TRBV2 with TRBJ1-3; D ambiguous. Deletions cut 6 bases from V and 3 bases from J, with 15 bases between. CDR1 is SNHLY, CDR2 FYNNEI, per germline. The CDR3 is 15 amino acids. The CDR3 region is CASRSFNSGGNTIYF. Written as DNA, the CDR3 is TGTGCCAGCAGGTCCTTTAATTCCGGTGGAAACACCATATATTTT.

This chain connects TRBV15 to TRBJ1-6; the match to TRBD1 covers 7 bases. The germline V gene has CDR1 LNHNV and CDR2 YYDKDF (reference sequence). The CDR3 contains 14 residues. V trimming: 1 base; J trimming: 9 bases; junction bases outside the gene matches: 3. CDR3 DNA sequence: TGTGCCACCAGCAGAGTCAGGGGGAGTTCACCCCTCCACTTT. Its translation: CATSRVRGSSPLHF. The full variable domain, with the rest looked up from reference TRBV15 and TRBJ1-6, is DAMVIQNPRYQVTQFGKPVTLSCSQTLNHNVMYWYQQKSSQAPKLLFHYYDKDFNNEADTPDNFQSRRPNTSFCFLDIRSPGLGDTAMYLCATSRVRGSSPLHFGNGTRLTVT.

The chain employs TRBV5-1 and TRBJ2-5, with no clear D. V lost 0 bases and J lost 2, with 2 bases in between. The CDR3 spans 12 residues. Germline V gene lookup returns CDR1 SGHRS and CDR2 YFSETQ. The CDR3 DNA reads TGCGCCAGCAGCTTGGAGCAAGAGACCCAGTACTTC. Its translation is CASSLEQETQYF.

The chain recombines TRBV7-9 with TRBJ1-6; no clear D. The CDR3 loop spans 11 amino acids. Germline CDR1 is SEHNR and CDR2 is FQNEAQ (reference sequence). Trimming removed 2 bases at V and 7 bases at J, with 0 bases between. The CDR3: CASSLNSPLHF. CDR3 coding DNA: TGTGCCAGCAGCTTAAATTCACCCCTCCACTTT.

The V and J genes are TRBV11-2 and TRBJ2-2; the match to TRBD2 covers 8 bases. Germline values: CDR1 SGHAT, CDR2 FQNNGV. This CDR3 comprises 15 residues. V was clipped by 5 bases and J by 1 base; unmatched bases: 3. The CDR3 DNA sequence: TGTGCCAGCAGCACCCTAGCGGGGAACACCGGGGAGCTGTTTTTT. Amino acids: CASSTLAGNTGELFF.

The rearrangement uses TRBV7-8 and TRBJ2-1; a weak D match, TRBD2 (6 bases). V was cut by 4 bases and J by 9 bases, with 22 bases left in between. Germline values: CDR1 SGHVS, CDR2 FQNEAQ. The CDR3 runs 16 residues. The CDR3 sequence: CASSSPRGGTQGEQFF. The CDR3 DNA is TGTGCCAGCAGCTCACCTCGGGGAGGCACACAAGGTGAGCAGTTCTTC. Complete variable domain (other parts from reference TRBV7-8 and TRBJ2-1): GAGVSQSPRYKVAKRGQDVALRCDPISGHVSLFWYQQALGQGPEFLTYFQNEAQLDKSGLPSDRFFAERPEGSVSTLKIQRTQQEDSAVYLCASSSPRGGTQGEQFFGPGTRLTVL.

Here the CDR3 reads CASSPQQGNYEQYF. DNA for the CDR3: TGTGCCAGCTCACCACAACAGGGGAACTACGAGCAGTACTTC. V gene TRBV18 combines with J gene TRBJ2-7, with TRBD1 identical over 7 bases. Germline-derived CDR1 and CDR2 are KGHSH and LQKENI. J gave up 3 bases and V 1 base, and 3 bases lay outside the gene matches. The CDR3 spans 14 residues.

V is TRBV2 and J is TRBJ1-4; 9 bases align to TRBD1. V shed 10 bases and J 8 bases; nucleotides not matched to a gene: 8. The CDR3 covers 13 residues. Germline V lookup: CDR1 SNHLY, CDR2 FYNNEI. The CDR3 loop is CANGGQGYEKLFF. CDR3 in DNA: TGTGCCAATGGGGGACAGGGTTACGAAAAACTGTTTTTT.

The V call is TRBV28, the J call TRBJ1-5; possibly TRBD1 for D (5 bases). Germline lookup yields CDR1 MDHEN and CDR2 SYDVKM. With 5 bases removed from V and 6 bases from J, the gap between germline ends came to 8 bases. This CDR3 spans 12 amino acids. The CDR3 loop reads CASSLGVQPQHF. CDR3 nucleotides: TGTGCCAGCAGTCTGGGGGTTCAGCCCCAGCATTTT.

This chain links TRBV6-6 with TRBJ2-7; tentatively, D is TRBD1 (5 bases). This CDR3 region has 14 residues. Trimming took 6 bases from V and 4 from J, leaving 16 bases between them. CDR1 is MNHNY, CDR2 SVGAGI, per germline (reference sequence). The CDR3 spells CASSLRMDTYEQYF. The CDR3 DNA reads TGTGCCAGCAGCTTAAGGATGGACACTTACGAGCAGTACTTC.

J is TRBJ1-1 and V is TRBV2, with D possibly TRBD1 on 6 matching bases. The germline CDR1 and CDR2 sequences are SNHLY and FYNNEI. The ends were cut back, 3 bases at V and 5 bases at J, with 19 bases in the middle. The CDR3 spans 16 residues. DNA of the CDR3: TGTGCCAGCAGTGAGCGAACAGGGTCCAGAGGGACTGAAGCTTTCTTT. Protein sequence: CASSERTGSRGTEAFF.

The chain carries TRBV5-5 and TRBJ1-2; 8 bases map to TRBD1. The germline CDR1 and CDR2 sequences are SGHKS and YYEKEE (reference sequence). Losses at the gene ends were 4 bases for V and 2 bases for J; bases not matched to a gene: 7. The CDR3 spans 15 residues. CDR3 in DNA: TGTGCCAGCAGCCCGATACGACAGGGGAACTATGGCTACACCTTC. Its protein is CASSPIRQGNYGYTF.

The V call is TRBV6-5, the J call TRBJ2-7, with D unclear. Germline-derived CDR1 and CDR2 are MNHEY and SVGAGI. This CDR3 contains 13 residues. V was trimmed by 5 bases and J by 6 bases, leaving 14 bases between them. Written as DNA, the CDR3 is TGTGCCAGCAGTCCCTGGCCGGGCGGCGAGCAGTACTTC. It is translated as CASSPWPGGEQYF.

This clone came up a few times. The chain joins TRBV5-6 to TRBJ1-1; D unresolved. The V gene lost 4 bases and the J gene lost 5 bases, with 12 bases spanning the gap. The germline V gene has CDR1 SGHDT and CDR2 YYEEEE. The CDR3 is 13 residues long. CDR3 DNA: TGTGCCAGCAGCCCGTACGTGAGGACTGAAGCTTTCTTT. It translates to CASSPYVRTEAFF. Supplemented by reference TRBV5-6 and TRBJ1-1, the full variable domain reads DAGVTQSPTHLIKTRGQQVTLRCSPKSGHDTVSWYQQALGQGPQFIFQYYEEEERQRGNFPDRFSGHQFPNYSSELNVNALLLGDSALYLCASSPYVRTEAFFGQGTRLTVV.

The V and J genes are TRBV7-9 and TRBJ2-4; maybe TRBD1 (6 bases). CDR3 size: 15 residues. Germline-derived CDR1 and CDR2 are SEHNR and FQNEAQ (reference sequence). Trimming shortened V by 3 bases and J by 0 bases, and 9 bases separated the two germline ends. The CDR3 DNA is TGTGCCAGCAGCTTGGACAGCCTAGCCAAAAACATTCAGTACTTC. It yields the protein CASSLDSLAKNIQYF.

This rearrangement joins TRBV7-2 to TRBJ2-7; D unclear. The germline V gene has CDR1 SGHTA and CDR2 FQGNSA. This CDR3 has 14 amino acids. Trimming stripped 1 base from V and 4 bases from J, with 11 bases between. The CDR3 DNA reads as TGTGCCAGCAGCTTAGGTCGCTGGGAATACGAGCAGTACTTC. Translation gives CASSLGRWEYEQYF.

The V call is TRBV6-5, the J call TRBJ1-2, with TRBD1 as a possible D gene (5 bases). The CDR3 has 15 residues. Germline V CDR1 and CDR2: MNHEY, SVGAGI. Trimming left V 8 bases short and J 8 bases short, with 24 bases between. Here the CDR3 reads CASSNLVGGPRGYTF. DNA for the CDR3: TGTGCCAGCTCCAACCTTGTGGGGGGTCCGCGCGGCTACACCTTC.

The rearrangement links TRBV12-5 to TRBJ1-5; no clear D gene. This CDR3 has 11 residues. The germline V gene has CDR1 LGHNT and CDR2 FRNRAP. Trimming left V 3 bases short and J 5 bases short, with 2 bases between. This chain's CDR3 is CASGLDQPQHF. The CDR3 DNA reads TGTGCTAGTGGTTTAGATCAGCCCCAGCATTTT.

The chain employs TRBV15 and TRBJ2-1, with 13 nucleotides matching TRBD2. The junction had 3 bases not matched to a gene; V was cut back by 0 bases and J by 4 bases. The germline V gene encodes CDR1 LNHNV and CDR2 YYDKDF (reference sequence). The CDR3 has 17 amino acids. CDR3 sequence reads: CATSREGLAGPYNEQFF. As DNA, the CDR3 is TGTGCCACCAGCAGAGAGGGACTAGCGGGACCATACAATGAGCAGTTCTTC. The full variable domain, its missing parts supplied by reference TRBV15 and TRBJ2-1, is DAMVIQNPRYQVTQFGKPVTLSCSQTLNHNVMYWYQQKSSQAPKLLFHYYDKDFNNEADTPDNFQSRRPNTSFCFLDIRSPGLGDTAMYLCATSREGLAGPYNEQFFGPGTRLTVL.